The clone carrying this TCR beta chain appeared once. The method was immunoSEQ multiplex PCR; TCRdb's version includes in-frame clones alone and lacks a portion of them. This table has over 75,000 clones, 90% appearing once. The sample belongs to a study of PD-1 blockade in classical Hodgkin lymphoma. Germline V CDR1 and CDR2: SGHTA, FQGTGA. The CDR3 sequence is 14 residues long. V was pared by 5 bases and J by 0 bases, with 11 bases between. Sample time point: cycle 4 day 1 (C4D1), after 5 to 7 weeks of nivolumab. After autologous stem cell transplantation all patients relapsed, and prior brentuximab vedotin exposure differed between cohorts.

The chain combines TRBV7-3 with TRBJ2-7; a weak D match, TRBD2 (6 bases). The TCR originated in a human donor with classical Hodgkin lymphoma. The input for sequencing was peripheral blood mononuclear cells (PBMCs), taken before the fourth cycle of nivolumab. CDR3 sequence reads: CASSRDSTSYEQYF. CDR3 sequence (DNA): TGTGCCAGCAGCCGGGACTCTACCTCCTACGAGCAGTACTTC.